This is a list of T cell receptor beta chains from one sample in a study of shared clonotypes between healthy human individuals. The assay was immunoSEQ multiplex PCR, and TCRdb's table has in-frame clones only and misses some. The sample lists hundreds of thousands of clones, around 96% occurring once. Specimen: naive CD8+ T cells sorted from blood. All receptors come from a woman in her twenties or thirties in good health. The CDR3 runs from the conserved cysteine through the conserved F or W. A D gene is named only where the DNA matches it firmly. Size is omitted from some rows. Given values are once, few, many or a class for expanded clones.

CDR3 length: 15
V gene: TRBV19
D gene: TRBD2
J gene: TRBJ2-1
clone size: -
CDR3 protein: CASSMVLAGAAEQFF
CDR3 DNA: TGTGCCAGTAGTATGGTACTAGCGGGAGCGGCTGAGCAGTTCTTC

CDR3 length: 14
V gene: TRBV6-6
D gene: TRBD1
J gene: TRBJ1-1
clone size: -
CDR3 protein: CASREQGMNTEAFF
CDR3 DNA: TGTGCCAGCAGGGAACAGGGGATGAACACTGAAGCTTTCTTT

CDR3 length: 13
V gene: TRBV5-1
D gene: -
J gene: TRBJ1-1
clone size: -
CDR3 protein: CASSLGDHTEAFF
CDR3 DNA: TGCGCCAGCAGCTTGGGCGACCACACTGAAGCTTTCTTT

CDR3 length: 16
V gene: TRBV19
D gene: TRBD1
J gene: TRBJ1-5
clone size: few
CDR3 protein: CASSIAWTGRNQPQHF
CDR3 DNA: TGTGCCAGTAGTATAGCCTGGACAGGACGGAATCAGCCCCAGCATTTT

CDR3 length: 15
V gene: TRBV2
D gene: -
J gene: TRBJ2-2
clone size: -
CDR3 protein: CARGESGQNTGELFF
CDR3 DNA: TGTGCCAGAGGCGAAAGTGGACAAAACACCGGGGAGCTGTTTTTT

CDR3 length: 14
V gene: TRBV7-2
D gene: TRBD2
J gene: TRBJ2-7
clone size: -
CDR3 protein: CASSSASGSYEQYF
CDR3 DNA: TGTGCCAGCAGCTCCGCTAGCGGGAGCTACGAGCAGTACTTC

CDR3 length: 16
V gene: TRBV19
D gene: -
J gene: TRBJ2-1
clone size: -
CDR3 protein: CASSIGAGISYNEQFF
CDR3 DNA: TGTGCCAGTAGCATTGGGGCGGGGATCTCCTACAATGAGCAGTTCTTC

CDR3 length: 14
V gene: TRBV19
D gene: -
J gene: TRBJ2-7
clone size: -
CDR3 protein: CASSGRADPYEQYF
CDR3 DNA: TGTGCCAGTAGTGGTAGGGCAGACCCCTACGAGCAGTACTTC

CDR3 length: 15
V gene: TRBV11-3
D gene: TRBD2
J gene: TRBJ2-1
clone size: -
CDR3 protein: CASSPGLAGYNEQFF
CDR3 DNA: TGTGCCAGCAGCCCTGGACTAGCGGGATACAATGAGCAGTTCTTC

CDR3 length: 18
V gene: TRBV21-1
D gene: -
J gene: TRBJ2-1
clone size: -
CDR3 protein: CASSSWETGTVGYDEQFF
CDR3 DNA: TGTGCCAGCAGCTCCTGGGAAACAGGGACGGTAGGATACGATGAGCAGTTCTTC

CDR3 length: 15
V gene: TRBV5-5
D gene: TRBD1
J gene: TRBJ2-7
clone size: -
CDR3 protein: CASSLGGGSRYEQYF
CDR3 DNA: TGTGCCAGCAGCTTGGGAGGGGGCAGTCGATACGAGCAGTACTTC

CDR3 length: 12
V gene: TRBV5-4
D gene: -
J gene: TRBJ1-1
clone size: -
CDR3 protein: CASSLGVLEAFF
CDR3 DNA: TGTGCCAGCAGCTTGGGAGTCCTTGAAGCTTTCTTT

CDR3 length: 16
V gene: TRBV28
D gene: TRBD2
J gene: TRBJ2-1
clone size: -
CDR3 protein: CASSIQGLASRNEQFF
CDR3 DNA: TGTGCCAGCAGCATACAGGGACTAGCGTCCCGTAATGAGCAGTTCTTC

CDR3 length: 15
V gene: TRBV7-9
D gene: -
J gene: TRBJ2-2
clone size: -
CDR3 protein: CASSPPGVNTGELFF
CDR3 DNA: TGTGCCAGCAGCCCCCCGGGGGTGAACACCGGGGAGCTGTTTTTT